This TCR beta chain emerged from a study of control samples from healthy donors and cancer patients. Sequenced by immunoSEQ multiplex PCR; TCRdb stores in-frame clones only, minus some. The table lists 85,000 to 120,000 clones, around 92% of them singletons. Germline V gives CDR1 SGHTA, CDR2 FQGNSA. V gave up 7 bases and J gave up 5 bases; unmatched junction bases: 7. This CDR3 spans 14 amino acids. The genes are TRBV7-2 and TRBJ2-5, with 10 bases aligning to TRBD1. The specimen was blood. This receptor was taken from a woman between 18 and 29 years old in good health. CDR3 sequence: CASTRDRGRETQYF. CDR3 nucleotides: TGTGCCAGCACCCGGGACAGGGGTAGGGAGACCCAGTACTTC.